This TCR beta chain was captured in a study of CD8 T cells in cerebrospinal fluid in Alzheimer's disease. Study-wide results and limits: EBV-specific clones were neither the most expanded nor enriched in Alzheimer's patients.

Profiling of CSF cells used 10X single-cell V(D)J plus 5' expression. TCRdb re-called the 10x single-cell sequencing reads and gives one entry per CDR3 protein, without DNA. This table lists 600 to 850 distinct CDR3 sequences. The CDR3 runs 15 residues. Germline-derived CDR1 and CDR2 are SGHTA and FQGTGA. As to this clonotype: As yet, its antigen is unknown.

The TCR comes from a human donor with Alzheimer's disease. The gene calls are TRBV7-3 and TRBJ2-1; TCRdb gives TRBD2 as the D gene, but with no DNA this cannot be confirmed. What was sequenced was cerebrospinal fluid. The chain's CDR3 is CASSLIGRSGNEQFF. Full variable domain (remainder filled in from reference TRBV7-3 and TRBJ2-1): GAGVSQTPSNKVTEKGKYVELRCDPISGHTALYWYRQSLGQGPEFLIYFQGTGAADDSGLPNDRFFAVRPEGSVSTLKIQRTERGDSAVYLCASSLIGRSGNEQFFGPGTRLTVL.